The table lists the clone carrying this T cell receptor (beta chain) with many counts. The antigen is unknown. This entry comes from a study of T cell repertoires in cytomegalovirus infection. Study context: It was the public TCR beta signatures that indicated both CMV infection and matching HLA type. The study's findings and limits: Ex vivo, HLA-C-restricted CMV-specific TCR beta clonotypes prevailed over the rest of the response. The study identified carriers of CMV plus the relevant HLA from cumulative public TCR beta family frequency.

TCRdb re-derived calls from the reads in MiXCR, one entry per CDR3 protein. Of 600,000 to 800,000 distinct CDR3 sequences in the sample, 20% to 25% were seen once. V lost 2 bases to trimming and J lost 0 bases, with 4 bases between them. The CDR3 extends over 13 amino acids. The germline gives CDR1 SEHNR, CDR2 FQNEAQ (reference sequence). Input material: CD8+ T cells from PBMCs. The clonotype comes from a human donor in good health (CMV status not recorded). Some clones in this sample may be carry-over from other donors' samples. J is TRBJ1-2 and V is TRBV7-9; D call uncertain. The CDR3: CASSLNTNYGYTF. CDR3 sequence (DNA): TGTGCCAGCAGCTTAAATACTAACTATGGCTACACCTTC.